This T cell receptor (beta chain) was obtained from a study of a mutant IDH1 vaccine in newly diagnosed glioma. At the level of the study: The study started vaccination 4-6 weeks after radiotherapy alone, or with temozolomide cycles.

Clones were sequenced by immunoSEQ multiplex PCR, and TCRdb holds only the in-frame ones, with some missing. In the table there are tens of thousands of clones, 75% to 90% of which are singletons. This sample's time point: week 23, last vaccination. A 20-mer mutant IDH1 peptide at 300 ug was injected subcutaneously with topical imiquimod. Study-wide results and caveats: Detectable vaccine-induced immune responses arose in around 93% of patients. Seemingly, pseudoprogression had no relation to changes in the top peripheral T cell clonotypes.

As concerns this clone: Its antigen is unidentified.

The sequence derives from a middle-aged man with glioma. The source was PBMCs, collected from a glioma patient whose treatment included an IDH1 peptide vaccine.

The CDR3 region is CGGAGGGGYTF. CDR3 DNA: TGTGGGGGTGCGGGAGGAGGTGGCTACACCTTC. The V call is TRBV28, the J call TRBJ1-2; no reliable D call. The CDR3 has 11 residues. The V gene's germline CDR1 is MDHEN and CDR2 SYDVKM.